The T cell receptor beta chain under discussion was sequenced for a study of blood T cell repertoires in COVID-19 (dated by TCRdb to the early 2020s). Notes on the research overall: The collaborator samples originated in the United States, Italy and Spain and spanned the acute and convalescent phases of COVID-19. The sample metadata nearly always contained a de-identified subject ID, COVID-19 status, age in years and sex. The prospective study material was composed of cDNA or gDNA derived from T cells, B-cell-depleted T cells, or PBMCs. Where available, HLA class I and class II types were taken from metadata supplied by the sample provider and were not determined by assay-based typing. Subjects who had been exposed to COVID-19, were actively infected with it, or had recovered from it provided the deeply sampled blood TCRbeta repertoires that made up the dataset. A freely available public database, intended as a resource for researchers studying the immune response to SARS-CoV-2, is where the repertoires were released. The samples were drawn from the first 160 participants of the ongoing ImmuneRACE study and from more than 1,000 subjects provided by 6 global collaborators. Study-wide findings and limitations: The amount of clinical and demographic metadata varied by source and participant and was provided uncurated.

CDR1 and CDR2, per the germline V gene (reference sequence), are SEHNR and FQNEAQ. From the cysteine up to the phenylalanine, the CDR3 has a length of 17 residues. The sequence is cut down to CDR3 DNA, 51 bases in frame from base 1. From V the trimming removes 4 bases and from J it removes 3 bases, while the gene matches leave 10 bases of the junction unaccounted for. Concerning this clone itself: The specificity of this receptor is unknown. No base quality values were provided; no much bigger clone lies one nucleotide off.

Participants in the prospective study were enrolled through a virtual design, were aged about 18 to 100 years, and lived in roughly 25 United States geographic areas. In the prospective study, cohorts were assigned on the basis of participant-reported clinical history obtained from a screening survey and a study questionnaire. Exposed participants were defined as having been in contact with someone with a PCR-confirmed or clinician-diagnosed COVID-19 case within 2 weeks of study entry. Mobile phlebotomists in the prospective study collected whole blood, serum and a nasopharyngeal or oropharyngeal swab from every participant. Additional blood draws and questionnaires over an approximately 2-month period could optionally be provided by prospective study participants. Before DNA extraction, prospective study blood samples were shipped either frozen or at room temperature. TCRbeta CDR3 regions were amplified from genomic DNA by means of the immunoSEQ Assay, a bias-controlled multiplex PCR. Processing in the source paper ran as follows. Nucleated cell counts per sample were estimated from amplification of reference gene primers within the assay. To quantify the absolute abundance of each unique TCRbeta CDR3 rearrangement, sequence reads were collapsed and filtered. For each sample, productive Simpson clonality was calculated by taking the square root of Simpson's diversity index across productive rearrangements. TCRdb retrieved this table from immuneACCESS and kept in-frame rearrangements only. Not all clones are present; in checked studies, unresolved V genes account for under half, and no reason is known for the remainder. The DNA was the basis for D and trimming; V, J and clone size are from that table. Present in this sample are approximately 280,000 clones, 82% of which were seen just once. The ten most abundant clones make up less than 5.5% of the sample.

The receptor was derived from a man aged 40-55 years who had been exposed to COVID-19. The chain is assembled from TRBV7-9 and TRBJ2-5; TRBD2 aligns with 11 central bases. Sequencing was carried out using PBMCs or T cells enriched from blood (not recorded which). This receptor carries the CDR3 CASSSPPGLADEETQYF. Read as DNA, the sequence is TGTGCCAGCAGCTCCCCGCCGGGACTAGCGGACGAAGAGACCCAGTACTTC.